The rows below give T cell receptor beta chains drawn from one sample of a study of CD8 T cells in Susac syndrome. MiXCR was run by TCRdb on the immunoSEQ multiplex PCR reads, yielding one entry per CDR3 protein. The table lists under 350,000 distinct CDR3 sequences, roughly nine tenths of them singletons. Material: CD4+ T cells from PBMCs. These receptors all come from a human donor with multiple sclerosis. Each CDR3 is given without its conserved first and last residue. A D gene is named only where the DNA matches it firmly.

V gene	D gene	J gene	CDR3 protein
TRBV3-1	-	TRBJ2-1	ASSQDFAGHNEQF
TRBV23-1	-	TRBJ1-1	ASSQSKTRTEGWRGTEAF
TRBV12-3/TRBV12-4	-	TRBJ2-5	ASSLWIGETQY
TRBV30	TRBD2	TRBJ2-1	ASSGTSGGAYNEQF
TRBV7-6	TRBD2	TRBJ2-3	ASSLWTSGMLRADTQY
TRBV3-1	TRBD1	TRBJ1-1	ASSQRGQVLRKAF
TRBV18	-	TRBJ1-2	ASSPRGGSPSEYGYT
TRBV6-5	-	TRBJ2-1	ASSYFQTAPSYNEQF
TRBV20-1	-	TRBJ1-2	SARVVGAGYT
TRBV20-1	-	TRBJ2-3	SATQGYSSTDTQY
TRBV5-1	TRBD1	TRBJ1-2	ASSLATGGMRSDGYT
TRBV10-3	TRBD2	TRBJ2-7	AISDGGGIYEQY
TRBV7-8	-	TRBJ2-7	ASSSAEVLRGYEQY
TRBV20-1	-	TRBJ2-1	SAGSWGNEQF
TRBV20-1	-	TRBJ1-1	SARVTGRTEAF
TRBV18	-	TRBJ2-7	ASSPGQSYEQY
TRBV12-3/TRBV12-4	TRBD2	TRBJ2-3	ASSLTTSGGRDTQY
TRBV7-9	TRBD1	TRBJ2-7	ASIRTGAGSEQY
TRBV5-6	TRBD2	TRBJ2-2	ASNGLAGGTGELF
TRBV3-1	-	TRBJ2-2	ASSQDVGWYTGELF
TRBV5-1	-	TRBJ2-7	ASSLPPGRGPSYEQY
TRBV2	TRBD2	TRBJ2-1	ASRASGGSHYNEQF
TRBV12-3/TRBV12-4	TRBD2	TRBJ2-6	ASSFIPRGGTGANVLT
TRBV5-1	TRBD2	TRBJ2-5	ASSPWTSGAETQY
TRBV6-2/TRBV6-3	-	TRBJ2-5	ASTRRQTRQETQY
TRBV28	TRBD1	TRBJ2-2	ASSSRTGRQLF
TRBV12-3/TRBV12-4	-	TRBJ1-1	ASRGRNNAF
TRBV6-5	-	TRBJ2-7	ASSRQGHEQY
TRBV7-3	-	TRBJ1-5	ASRSGSNQPQH
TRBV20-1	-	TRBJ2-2	SARRAVGDSAGELF
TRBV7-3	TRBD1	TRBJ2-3	ASSSRQGPDTQY
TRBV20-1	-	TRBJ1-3	SARDPTGIGNTIY
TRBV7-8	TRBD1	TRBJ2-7	ASSLPPGQRTYEQY
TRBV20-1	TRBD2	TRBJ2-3	SATGGTPDTQY
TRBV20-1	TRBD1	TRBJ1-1	SARVIQGALAEAF
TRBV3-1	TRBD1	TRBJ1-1	ASSRYRYSRQGDNTEAF
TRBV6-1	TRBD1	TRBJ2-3	ASSSGTGRSRSTDTQY
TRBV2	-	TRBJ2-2	ASSVGGAGTGELF
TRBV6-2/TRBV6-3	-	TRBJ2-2	ASWALGSTGELF
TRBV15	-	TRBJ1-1	ATSRDRRRVVNTEAF
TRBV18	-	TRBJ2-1	ASSLVTTVHNEQF
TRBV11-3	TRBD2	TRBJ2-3	ASSPTSGGSTDTQY
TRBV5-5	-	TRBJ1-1	ASSLTTGQNTEAF
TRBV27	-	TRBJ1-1	ASRVRGGVNTEAF
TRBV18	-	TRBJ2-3	ASSPPKTGIGTDTQY
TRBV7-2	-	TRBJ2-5	ASSSVRERGETQY